This entry lists 3 T cell receptor beta chains sequenced from one sample in a study of Graves' ophthalmopathy and Graves' hyperthyroidism. From RNA, the CDR3 regions of TCR beta chains were amplified and sequenced. An initial RT-PCR round employing HTBI primers preceded a second-round multiplex PCR. TCRdb analysed the multiplex PCR reads with MiXCR anew, one entry per CDR3 protein. This sample carries roughly 420,000 distinct CDR3 sequences, approximately 21% of them seen once, and the ten largest clones take 2.5% to 3%. Sequencing was carried out using peripheral blood. These receptors were taken from a woman in her late teens or twenties with stable Graves' hyperthyroidism.

The J gene is TRBJ1-6, the V gene TRBV6-1, with TRBD1 as a possible D gene (6 bases). With 2 bases removed from V and 14 bases from J, the gap between germline ends came to 16 bases. The CDR3 totals 14 residues. Germline V CDR1 and CDR2: MNHNS, SASEGT. The DNA for the CDR3 is TGTGCCAGCAGTGAAATTATTCAGGGGACATCCCTCCACTTT. Protein sequence: CASSEIIQGTSLHF.

This clonotype was seen many times. This sequence joins TRBV5-5 and TRBJ2-5; TRBD1 is a possible D gene (5 bases). CDR3 length: 14 amino acids. Trimming stripped 2 bases from V and 4 bases from J, with 12 bases between. Germline CDR1 and CDR2: SGHKS and YYEKEE (reference sequence). CDR3 sequence (DNA): TGTGCCAGCAGCTTCGGACAACCCCCAGAGACCCAGTACTTC. It is translated as CASSFGQPPETQYF.

J is TRBJ1-1 and V is TRBV11-1; weak D call: TRBD1 (5 bases). There are 14 residues in the CDR3. The germline V gene encodes CDR1 SGHAT and CDR2 FQDESV (reference sequence). The germline V and J ends were trimmed by 6 bases and 5 bases, with 16 bases remaining between them. As DNA, the CDR3 is TGTGCCAGCAGTTTGCAGGGTAGTTGGACTGAAGCTTTCTTT. Protein: CASSLQGSWTEAFF.